These T cell receptor beta chains were read from a single sample in a study of blood T cell repertoires in COVID-19. Sequencing was performed with immunoSEQ multiplex PCR; in TCRdb, only in-frame clones are kept and a portion is missing. There are about 120,000 clones in the sample; around 91% occur only once, and 3.5% to 4% lies in the top ten. The sample comprised peripheral blood. The receptors here all came from a woman in her fifties or sixties with COVID-19, enrolled during active disease. Both conserved end residues are part of each CDR3. The D gene is left open where the match is weak. Not every row has a clone size; where given, it reads once, few, many or a size class.

V	J	size	D	DNA	CDR3
TRBV13	TRBJ1-1	NA	TRBD1	TGTGCCAGCAGCAAACAGGGGGCGGGCACTGAAGCTTTCTTT	CASSKQGAGTEAFF
TRBV6-4	TRBJ2-1	NA	NA	TGTGCCAGAGGAGACGGGAACAATGAGCAGTTCTTC	CARGDGNNEQFF
TRBV7-2	TRBJ1-3	once	NA	TGTGCCAGCAGCCCCCCGGGGGGGCGAGCGGGAAACACCATATATTTT	CASSPPGGRAGNTIYF
TRBV11-3	TRBJ2-2	NA	NA	TGTGCCAGCAGCTTCGGGACAAACACCGGGGAGCTGTTTTTT	CASSFGTNTGELFF
TRBV11-1	TRBJ2-1	once	NA	TGTGCCAGCAGCTTGAAACAGGGCGTAATTAATGAGCAGTTCTTC	CASSLKQGVINEQFF
TRBV3-1/TRBV3-2	TRBJ1-4	few	TRBD1	TGTGCCAGCAGCCGGGACAGGGGGCGGGAGTATGAAAAACTGTTTTTT	CASSRDRGREYEKLFF
TRBV6-1	TRBJ1-6	NA	TRBD1	TGTGCCAGCAGTGACGGGTGGGACAGGGGCCATTCACCCCTCCACTTT	CASSDGWDRGHSPLHF
TRBV5-1	TRBJ1-3	NA	NA	TGCGCCAGCAGCATGGACGGGGGAAACACCATATATTTT	CASSMDGGNTIYF
TRBV5-1	TRBJ1-2	once	TRBD1	TGCGCCAGCAGCCCCGGGACAGAGGGGTACACCTTC	CASSPGTEGYTF
TRBV15	TRBJ2-1	NA	TRBD1	TGTGCCACCAGCAGGGGCCAGGGGGTTTACAATGAGCAGTTCTTC	CATSRGQGVYNEQFF
TRBV29-1	TRBJ1-2	NA	TRBD1	TGCAGCGTTCAGGAGGGGGCCTATGGCTACACCTTC	CSVQEGAYGYTF
TRBV5-4	TRBJ2-3	NA	NA	TGTGCCAGCAGCTTAGGGACTGAGACAGATACGCAGTATTTT	CASSLGTETDTQYF
TRBV7-3	TRBJ1-2	NA	NA	TGTGCCAGCAGCTTACAGGGTTTCGATGGCTACACCTTC	CASSLQGFDGYTF
TRBV27	TRBJ2-5	NA	TRBD1	TGTGCCAGCACCACTGACAGGGGAGAGACCCAGTACTTC	CASTTDRGETQYF
TRBV3-1/TRBV3-2	TRBJ2-7	NA	NA	TGTGCCAGCAGCCAAGATTCGACGGGGGCCTACGAGCAGTACTTC	CASSQDSTGAYEQYF
TRBV7-2	TRBJ1-1	NA	NA	TGTGCCAGCAGCAACGGGAGAGCAGCTTTCTTT	CASSNGRAAFF
TRBV27	TRBJ2-7	NA	NA	TGTGCCAGCAGTCCCAGGGGCGGACACGAGCAGTACTTC	CASSPRGGHEQYF
TRBV5-1	TRBJ2-1	NA	NA	TGCGCCAGCTATGGGAGTCCCCACAATGAGCAGTTCTTC	CASYGSPHNEQFF
TRBV7-2	TRBJ2-3	NA	NA	TGTGCCAGCAGCTTAGGGGGGGGGCGAGATACGCAGTATTTT	CASSLGGGRDTQYF
TRBV7-3	TRBJ1-2	NA	TRBD1	TGTGCCAGCAGCTCAGGGACAGGGGGCTATGGCTACACCTTC	CASSSGTGGYGYTF
TRBV6-2/TRBV6-3	TRBJ1-5	NA	NA	TGTGCCAGCAGCCACCGGACAGCAACCCGCAATCAGCCCCAGCATTTT	CASSHRTATRNQPQHF
TRBV11-2	TRBJ2-5	NA	TRBD1	TGTGCCAGCAGCTTAAAGGACAGGGGGCTAGGGGAGACCCAGTACTTC	CASSLKDRGLGETQYF
TRBV6-2/TRBV6-3	TRBJ2-7	NA	TRBD2	TGTGCCAGCCGCCGCCCGGGACTAGCGGGGGGGCCGGCCGAGCAGTACTTC	CASRRPGLAGGPAEQYF
TRBV6-5	TRBJ1-2	NA	NA	TGTGCCAGCAGTTACTCAACAGGGCGCGGCTACACCTTC	CASSYSTGRGYTF
TRBV29-1	TRBJ2-1	NA	TRBD2	TGCAGCGCCGAACGAGCGGGGGGGTCTTACAATGAGCAGTTCTTC	CSAERAGGSYNEQFF
TRBV3-1/TRBV3-2	TRBJ1-4	NA	NA	TGTGCCAGCAACAACAGGGACGGCGATGCAACTAATGAAAAACTGTTTTTT	CASNNRDGDATNEKLFF
TRBV7-2	TRBJ2-2	NA	NA	TGTGCCAGCAGCTTCCCCGGTGGGGAGCTGTTTTTT	CASSFPGGELFF
TRBV2	TRBJ1-1	NA	NA	TGTGCCAGCAAACTCGGCACTGAAGCTTTCTTT	CASKLGTEAFF
TRBV10-3	TRBJ2-2	NA	TRBD2	TGTGCCATCACCGCGACTAGCGGGGGGTTTCCAGCCACCGGGGAGCTGTTTTTT	CAITATSGGFPATGELFF
TRBV6-1	TRBJ2-3	NA	NA	TGTGCCAGCAGTGAAACGGGTTTAGATACGCAGTATTTT	CASSETGLDTQYF
TRBV5-1	TRBJ2-5	once	TRBD2	TGCGCCAGCAGCCCGCCTCTACTAGCGGGGCAAGAGACCCAGTACTTC	CASSPPLLAGQETQYF
TRBV27	TRBJ1-6	NA	NA	TGTGCCAGCAGTTCGGGGAGGGCCGGATATTCACCCCTCCACTTT	CASSSGRAGYSPLHF
TRBV6-5	TRBJ2-5	NA	TRBD2	TGTGCCAGCAGTTACCAGGGACTAGCGGGGATGGAGACCCAGTACTTC	CASSYQGLAGMETQYF
TRBV6-2/TRBV6-3	TRBJ2-5	NA	NA	TGTGCCAGCAGTCCCAAAGAGACCCAGTACTTC	CASSPKETQYF
TRBV10-3	TRBJ2-5	NA	NA	TGTGCCATCAGTCCCGGCGGGGGCAGTGGAGAGACCCAGTACTTC	CAISPGGGSGETQYF
TRBV4-2	TRBJ1-2	once	NA	TGTGCCAGCAGCCAAGACAGGACAGCCTACTATGGCTACACCTTC	CASSQDRTAYYGYTF
TRBV6-5	TRBJ2-7	once	NA	TGTGCCAGCAGTTACTCAGGGGCATCCCAAAACTACGAGCAGTACTTC	CASSYSGASQNYEQYF
TRBV4-2	TRBJ1-2	NA	NA	TGTGCCAGCAGCCAAGATGCCCAGGGGTATGGCTACACCTTC	CASSQDAQGYGYTF
TRBV7-8	TRBJ1-5	few	TRBD1	TGTGCCAGCAGCTTAGAGACAGGGGGCTGGAGGAAACAGCCCCAGCATTTT	CASSLETGGWRKQPQHF
TRBV6-5	TRBJ2-1	NA	TRBD2	TGTGCCACACCGAGCGGGGGGCCCCACAATGAGCAGTTCTTC	CATPSGGPHNEQFF
TRBV7-2	TRBJ1-2	once	NA	TGTGCCAGCAGCTCCAGCAGGGATGGCTACACCTTC	CASSSSRDGYTF
TRBV7-2	TRBJ1-1	NA	TRBD1	TGTGCCAGCAGTTATCCAGGGGGAATGAACACTGAAGCTTTCTTT	CASSYPGGMNTEAFF
TRBV30	TRBJ2-3	NA	NA	TGTGCCTGGAGTGTAGTTAAGGGGGGGATTAACACAGATACGCAGTATTTT	CAWSVVKGGINTDTQYF
TRBV3-1/TRBV3-2	TRBJ1-2	NA	TRBD1	TGTGCCAGCAGCCAAGATACGGGTATGACACAGGGGATTGCGATCTATGGCTACACCTTC	CASSQDTGMTQGIAIYGYTF
TRBV6-5	TRBJ1-2	NA	NA	TGTGCCAGCAGTTACAGCCCTAACTATGGCTACACCTTC	CASSYSPNYGYTF
TRBV6-5	TRBJ1-6	once	NA	TGTGCCAGCAGAAGGGACAACCTGTTTATTTCACCCCTCCACTTT	CASRRDNLFISPLHF
TRBV3-1/TRBV3-2	TRBJ1-2	NA	NA	TGTGCCAGCAGCCAAGGAAGTATAGGGAGCGGCTACACCTTC	CASSQGSIGSGYTF
TRBV29-1	TRBJ1-1	NA	NA	TGCAGCGTTGAGGCCCCAACGAACACTGAAGCTTTCTTT	CSVEAPTNTEAFF
TRBV5-6	TRBJ2-5	NA	TRBD2	TGTGCCAGCAGCTCAAAAGCGGGGGCCATGATTCGGACCCAGTACTTC	CASSSKAGAMIRTQYF
TRBV7-7	TRBJ2-2	NA	TRBD1	TGTGCCAGCAGCGACAACAGGGGGGTTTACACCGGGGAGCTGTTTTTT	CASSDNRGVYTGELFF
TRBV9	TRBJ2-7	NA	NA	TGTGCCAGCAGCGTCGGGACACGAAATTACGAGCAGTACTTC	CASSVGTRNYEQYF
TRBV19	TRBJ2-2	NA	TRBD2	TGTGCCAGTAGTATAGATGCGGGACTAGGGACCGGGGAGCTGTTTTTT	CASSIDAGLGTGELFF
TRBV27	TRBJ1-1	NA	NA	TGTGCCAGCAGTCCGCGGGGGGGCCGAGGCACTGAAGCTTTCTTT	CASSPRGGRGTEAFF